Each of the 5 T cell receptor beta chains below was sequenced from the same sample in a study of T cells in women clearing cervical HPV infection. The assay was immunoSEQ multiplex PCR, and TCRdb's table has in-frame clones only and misses some. The specimen's table records more than 30,000 clones. Sequencing was carried out using blood buffy coat. These receptors were collected from a woman aged 18-70 years with a cervical HPV16 infection that either progressed to CIN3+ or cleared (not recorded which).

With respect to this clone: The read finishes 3 residues shy of the CDR3 end, and the germline J gene is used to complete it. This sequence joins TRBV7-6 and TRBJ2-2; possible D gene TRBD1, 5 bases. This CDR3 region has 12 residues. The germline gives CDR1 SGHVS, CDR2 FNYEAQ. This CDR3 is CASSSGNSPLFF. CDR3 bases read: TGTGCCAGCAGCTCAGGGAATTCACCG. The entire variable domain, with the rest obtained from reference TRBV7-6 and TRBJ2-2, is as follows: GAGVSQSPRYKVTKRGQDVALRCDPISGHVSLYWYRQALGQGPEFLTYFNYEAQQDKSGLPNDRFSAERPEGSISTLTIQRTEQRDSAMYRCASSSGNSPLFFGEGSRLTVL.

Incomplete CDR3 DNA: TGTGCCAGCAGCTCCCCGGGGCAGCCC. Translation gives CASSSPGQP. The entire CDR3 reads CASSSPGQPQHF. The rearrangement uses TRBV7-2 and TRBJ1-5, with unresolved D. The read terminates 3 residues ahead of where the CDR3 ends, so the germline J gene completes it. This CDR3 is built from 12 residues. V shed 4 bases and J shed 7 bases, with 8 bases lying between them. Germline V gene lookup returns CDR1 SGHTA and CDR2 FQGNSA. Using reference TRBV7-2 and TRBJ1-5 for the parts outside the CDR3, the full variable domain is GAGVSQSPSNKVTEKGKDVELRCDPISGHTALYWYRQSLGQGLEFLIYFQGNSAPDKSGLPSDRFSAERTGGSVSTLTIQRTQQEDSAVYLCASSSPGQPQHFGDGTRLSIL.

On this clone: Coverage ceases 3 residues before the CDR3 finishes, and the germline J gene fills in the end. The V and J genes are TRBV10-3 and TRBJ2-7; tentative D call: TRBD2 (5 bases). V was clipped by 4 bases and J by 5 bases, with 12 bases between them. The CDR3 is 13 amino acids. CDR1 and CDR2 (germline): ENHRY, SYGVKD. CDR3 region: CAISAKLGNEQYF. Incomplete CDR3 DNA: TGTGCCATCAGTGCTAAACTAGGGAACGAG.

As concerns this clone: The read stops 3 residues short of the end of the CDR3; the missing end is completed from the germline J gene. The gene calls are TRBV5-1 and TRBJ2-1; 8 bases line up with TRBD2. Germline V CDR1 and CDR2: SGHRS, YFSETQ. This CDR3 spans 17 amino acids. Trimming took 2 bases from V and 8 from J; bases not matched to a gene: 15. The sequenced CDR3 bases are TGCGCCAGCAGCTTAGGGAGGGCTAGCGGGCGACTCGATGAG. Amino acids: CASSLGRASGRLDE. The whole CDR3 is CASSLGRASGRLDEQFF.

In regard to this clone: The CDR3 end lies 3 residues beyond the end of the read and is filled in from the germline J gene. V is TRBV14 and J is TRBJ1-4; a weak D match, TRBD1 (6 bases). The CDR3 has 15 residues. V was trimmed by 2 bases and J by 4 bases, leaving 11 bases between them. The germline V gene has CDR1 SGHDN and CDR2 FVKESK. The CDR3 spells CASSQFRGDNEKLFF. The CDR3 bases that were read are TGTGCCAGCAGCCAATTCAGGGGTGATAATGAAAAA. Looking up the rest from reference TRBV14 and TRBJ1-4 gives the full variable domain: EAGVTQFPSHSVIEKGQTVTLRCDPISGHDNLYWYRRVMGKEIKFLLHFVKESKQDESGMPNNRFLAERTGGTYSTLKVQPAELEDSGVYFCASSQFRGDNEKLFFGSGTQLSVL.